Listed here is a single T cell receptor beta chain. The CDR3 contains 11 residues. Deletions cut 6 bases from V and 3 bases from J, with 4 bases between. The germline V gene has CDR1 MNHEY and CDR2 SVGAGI. This record comes from a study of control samples from healthy donors and cancer patients. The assay was immunoSEQ multiplex PCR, and TCRdb's table has in-frame clones only and misses some. Of 75,000 to 95,000 clones in the sample, 90% were seen once. The J gene is TRBJ2-3, the V gene TRBV6-5; D gene uncertain. What was sequenced was blood. The TCR sequence derives from a young woman in good health. CDR3 bases: TGTGCCAGCAGATGGACAGATACGCAGTATTTT. As protein: CASRWTDTQYF.